This paragraph covers one T cell receptor (beta chain) sequence. Its target is not known. The data were taken from a study of early T cells in non-severe SARS-CoV-2 infection. Whole-study context: Sequenced bulk RNA came from whole blood that was unsorted, and chains were unpaired.

Unique molecular identifiers were affixed to single, distinct cDNA molecules. TCRdb analysed the 5' RACE reads with MiXCR anew, one entry per CDR3 protein. The sample consists of about 60,000 distinct CDR3 sequences, roughly an eighth of them appearing once. The CDR3 totals 15 residues. From germline, CDR1 is SGHTA and CDR2 FQGNSA. V was trimmed by 1 base and J by 6 bases, leaving 13 bases between them. Findings and caveats of the study: VDJdb matching, biased toward anti-spike CD8 responses, missed private and CD4 specificities.

Input material: whole blood. The receptor's source is an adult who was a healthcare worker with PCR-confirmed SARS-CoV-2 infection or an uninfected control (not recorded which). The chain is built from TRBV7-2 and TRBJ2-1; perhaps TRBD2 as D (5 bases). CDR3 coding DNA: TGTGCCAGCAGCTTAGAAAGGACCGGGGTCAATGAGCAGTTCTTC. Encoded protein: CASSLERTGVNEQFF.